This TCR beta chain is drawn from a study of shared T cell receptors in the human thymus. CDR1 is MDHEN, CDR2 SYDVKM, per germline. The CDR3 consists of 14 residues. With 9 bases clipped from V and 3 bases from J, the junction kept 8 bases outside the gene matches. Sequencing was performed with immunoSEQ multiplex PCR; in TCRdb, only in-frame clones are kept and a portion is missing. The table has some 400,000 clones, over 90% seen once; the top ten hold 0.015% to 0.025%. Sequenced material: thymocytes. The receptor was derived from a human donor. J is TRBJ2-4 and V is TRBV28, with TRBD1 identical over 7 bases. The DNA for the CDR3 is TGTGCCAGTACAGGGGATACTGGCAAAAACATTCAGTACTTC. This translates into CASTGDTGKNIQYF.